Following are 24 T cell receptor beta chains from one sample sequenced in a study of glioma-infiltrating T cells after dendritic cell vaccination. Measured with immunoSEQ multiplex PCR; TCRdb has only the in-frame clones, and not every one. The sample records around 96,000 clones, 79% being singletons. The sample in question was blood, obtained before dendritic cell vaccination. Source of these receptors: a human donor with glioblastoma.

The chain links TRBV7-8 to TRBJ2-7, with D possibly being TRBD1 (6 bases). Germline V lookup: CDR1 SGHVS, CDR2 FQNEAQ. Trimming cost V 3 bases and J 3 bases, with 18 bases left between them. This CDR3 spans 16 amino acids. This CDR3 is CASSFWGHSLGYEQYF. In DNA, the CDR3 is TGTGCCAGCAGCTTCTGGGGACACTCCCTGGGCTACGAGCAGTACTTC.

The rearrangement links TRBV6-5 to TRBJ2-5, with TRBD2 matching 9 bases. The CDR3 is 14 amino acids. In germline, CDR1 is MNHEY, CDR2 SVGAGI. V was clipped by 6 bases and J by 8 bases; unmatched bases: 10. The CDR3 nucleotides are TGTGCCAGCAGCTCCCCATTAGCGGGAGATACCCAGTACTTC. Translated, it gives CASSSPLAGDTQYF.

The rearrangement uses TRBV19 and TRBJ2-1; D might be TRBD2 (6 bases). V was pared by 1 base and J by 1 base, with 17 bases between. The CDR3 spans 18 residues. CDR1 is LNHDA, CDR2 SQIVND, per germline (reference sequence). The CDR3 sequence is CASSIAASWAGSYNEQFF. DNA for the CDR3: TGTGCCAGTAGTATAGCGGCTAGTTGGGCGGGGTCCTACAATGAGCAGTTCTTC. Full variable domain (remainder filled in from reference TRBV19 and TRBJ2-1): DGGITQSPKYLFRKEGQNVTLSCEQNLNHDAMYWYRQDPGQGLRLIYYSQIVNDFQKGDIAEGYSVSREKKESFPLTVTSAQKNPTAFYLCASSIAASWAGSYNEQFFGPGTRLTVL.

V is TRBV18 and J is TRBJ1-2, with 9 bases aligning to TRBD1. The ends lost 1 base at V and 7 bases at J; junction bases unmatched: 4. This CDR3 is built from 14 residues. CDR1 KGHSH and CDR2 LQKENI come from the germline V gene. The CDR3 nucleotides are TGTGCCAGCTCACCACGACAGGGGGTCGGTGGCTACACCTTC. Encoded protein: CASSPRQGVGGYTF.

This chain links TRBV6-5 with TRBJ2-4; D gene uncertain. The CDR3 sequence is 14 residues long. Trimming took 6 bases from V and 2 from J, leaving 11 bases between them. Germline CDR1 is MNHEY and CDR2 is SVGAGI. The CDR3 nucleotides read TGTGCCAGCAGGGCGGTAGCTACCAAAAACATTCAGTACTTC. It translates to CASRAVATKNIQYF.

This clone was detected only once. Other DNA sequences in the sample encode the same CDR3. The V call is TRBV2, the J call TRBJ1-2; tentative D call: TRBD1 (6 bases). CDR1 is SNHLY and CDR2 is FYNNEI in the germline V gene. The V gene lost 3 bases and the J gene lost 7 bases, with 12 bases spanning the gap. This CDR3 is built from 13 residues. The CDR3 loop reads CASSEGRGGGYTF. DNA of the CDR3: TGTGCCAGCAGTGAGGGCAGGGGCGGTGGCTACACCTTC.

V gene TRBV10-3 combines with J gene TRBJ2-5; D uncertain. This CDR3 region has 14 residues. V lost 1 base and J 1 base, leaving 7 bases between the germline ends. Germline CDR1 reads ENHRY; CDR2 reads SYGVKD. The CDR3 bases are TGTGCCATCAGTGAGTGGCAAAGCCAAGAGACCCAGTACTTC. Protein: CAISEWQSQETQYF.

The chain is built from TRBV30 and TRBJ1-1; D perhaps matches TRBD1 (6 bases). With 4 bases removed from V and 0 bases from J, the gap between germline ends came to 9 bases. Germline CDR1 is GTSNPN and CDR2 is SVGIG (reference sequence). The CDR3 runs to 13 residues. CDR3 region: CAWKTGMNTEAFF. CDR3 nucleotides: TGTGCCTGGAAAACAGGGATGAACACTGAAGCTTTCTTT.

The CDR3 DNA sequence: TGTGCCAGCAGTTATGGACTAGCGGCTCAAAATGAGCAGTTCTTC. Protein sequence: CASSYGLAAQNEQFF. This chain uses TRBV6-5 with TRBJ2-1; TRBD2 aligns across 10 bases. V lost 3 bases to trimming and J lost 7 bases; unmatched junction nucleotides: 6. There are 15 residues in the CDR3. CDR1 is MNHEY, CDR2 SVGAGI, per germline.

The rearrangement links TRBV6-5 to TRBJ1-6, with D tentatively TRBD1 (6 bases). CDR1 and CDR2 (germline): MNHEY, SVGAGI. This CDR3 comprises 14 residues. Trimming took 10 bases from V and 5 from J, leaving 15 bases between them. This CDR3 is CATGPGTHNSPLHF. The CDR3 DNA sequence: TGTGCCACCGGACCCGGGACACATAATTCACCCCTCCACTTT.

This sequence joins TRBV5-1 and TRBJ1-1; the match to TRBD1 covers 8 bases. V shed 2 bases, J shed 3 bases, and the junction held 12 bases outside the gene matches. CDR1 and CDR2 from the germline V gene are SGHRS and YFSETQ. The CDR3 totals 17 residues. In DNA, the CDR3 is TGCGCCAGCAGCTTTCAGGGGGCGCAAAGATTAGACACTGAAGCTTTCTTT. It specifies CASSFQGAQRLDTEAFF.

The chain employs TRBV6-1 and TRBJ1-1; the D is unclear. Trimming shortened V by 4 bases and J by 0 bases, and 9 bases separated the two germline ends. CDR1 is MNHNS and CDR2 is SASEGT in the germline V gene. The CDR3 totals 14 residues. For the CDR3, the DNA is TGTGCCAGCAGTGCAAAGGGAGTGAACACTGAAGCTTTCTTT. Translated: CASSAKGVNTEAFF.

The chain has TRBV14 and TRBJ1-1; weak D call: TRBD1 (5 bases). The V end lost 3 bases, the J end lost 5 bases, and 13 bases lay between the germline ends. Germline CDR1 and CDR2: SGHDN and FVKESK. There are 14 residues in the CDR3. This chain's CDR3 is CASSQKLGGTEAFF. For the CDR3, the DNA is TGTGCCAGCAGCCAGAAACTGGGGGGGACTGAAGCTTTCTTT.

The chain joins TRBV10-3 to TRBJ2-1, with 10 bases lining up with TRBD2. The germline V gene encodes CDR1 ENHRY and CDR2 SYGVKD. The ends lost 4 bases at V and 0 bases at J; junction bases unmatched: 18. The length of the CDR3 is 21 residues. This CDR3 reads CAISAGAGGSSARSSYNEQFF. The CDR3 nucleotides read TGTGCCATCAGTGCAGGAGCGGGGGGGTCCAGTGCTCGTAGCTCCTACAATGAGCAGTTCTTC.

CDR3 nucleotide sequence: TGTGCCAGCAGCTTTCAGGGATCGGATGAAGCTTTCTTT. This translates into CASSFQGSDEAFF. The chain recombines TRBV11-3 with TRBJ1-1; D is perhaps TRBD1 (5 bases). The V end lost 3 bases, the J end lost 7 bases, and 12 bases lay between the germline ends. From germline, CDR1 is SGHNT and CDR2 YENEEA. This CDR3 has 13 residues.

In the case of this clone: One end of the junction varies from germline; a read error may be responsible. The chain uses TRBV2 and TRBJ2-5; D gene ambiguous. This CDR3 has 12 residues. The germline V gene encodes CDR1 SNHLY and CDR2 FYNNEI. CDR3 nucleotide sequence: TGTGCCACGGGTGGTGTAGGAGAGACCCAGCACTTC. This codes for CATGGVGETQHF.

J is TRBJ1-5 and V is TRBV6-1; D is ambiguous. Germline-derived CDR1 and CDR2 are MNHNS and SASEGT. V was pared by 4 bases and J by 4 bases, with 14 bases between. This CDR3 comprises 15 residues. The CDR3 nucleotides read TGTGCCAGCAGTGGTGGCAGCGGGCTTAATCAGCCCCAGCATTTT. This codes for CASSGGSGLNQPQHF.

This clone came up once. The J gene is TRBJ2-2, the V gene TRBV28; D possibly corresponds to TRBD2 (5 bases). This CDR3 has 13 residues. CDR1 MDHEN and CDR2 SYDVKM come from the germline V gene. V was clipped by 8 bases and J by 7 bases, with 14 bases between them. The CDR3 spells CASGSLRVGELFF. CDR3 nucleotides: TGTGCCAGCGGGAGTTTACGGGTCGGGGAGCTGTTTTTT.

CDR3 nucleotides: TGTGCCAGCAGCGTGGACCCCGGGACAGGGGCCTATGGCTACACCTTC. It encodes CASSVDPGTGAYGYTF. The genes are TRBV9 and TRBJ1-2, with 10 bases aligning to TRBD1. The CDR3 spans 16 residues. Unmatched junction bases numbered 8, after V lost 2 bases and J lost 4 bases. Germline V lookup: CDR1 SGDLS, CDR2 YYNGEE.

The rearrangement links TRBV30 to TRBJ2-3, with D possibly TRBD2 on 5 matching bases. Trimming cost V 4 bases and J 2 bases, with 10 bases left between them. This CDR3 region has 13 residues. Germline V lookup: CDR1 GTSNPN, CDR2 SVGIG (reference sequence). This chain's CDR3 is CAWKVEATDTQYF. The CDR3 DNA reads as TGTGCCTGGAAGGTGGAGGCCACAGATACGCAGTATTTT.

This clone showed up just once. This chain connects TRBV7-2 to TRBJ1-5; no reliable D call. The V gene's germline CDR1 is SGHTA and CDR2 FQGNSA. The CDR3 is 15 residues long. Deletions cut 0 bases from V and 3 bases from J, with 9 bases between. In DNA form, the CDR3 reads TGTGCCAGCAGCTTAGCAGAGTTCTCCAATCAGCCCCAGCATTTT. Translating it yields CASSLAEFSNQPQHF.

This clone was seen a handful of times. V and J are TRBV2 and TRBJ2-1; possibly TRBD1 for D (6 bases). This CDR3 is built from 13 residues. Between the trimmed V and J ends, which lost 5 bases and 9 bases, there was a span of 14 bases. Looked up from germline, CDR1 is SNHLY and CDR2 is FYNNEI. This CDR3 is CASSLQQGGEQFF. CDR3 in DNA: TGTGCCAGCAGTCTTCAACAGGGTGGTGAGCAGTTCTTC.

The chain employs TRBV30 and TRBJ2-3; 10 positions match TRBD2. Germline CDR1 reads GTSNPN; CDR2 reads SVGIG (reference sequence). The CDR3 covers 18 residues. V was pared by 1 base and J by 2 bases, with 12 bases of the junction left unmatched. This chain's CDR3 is CAWSGVAGGFFSTDTQYF. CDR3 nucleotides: TGTGCCTGGAGTGGGGTAGCGGGGGGTTTTTTCTCCACAGATACGCAGTATTTT.

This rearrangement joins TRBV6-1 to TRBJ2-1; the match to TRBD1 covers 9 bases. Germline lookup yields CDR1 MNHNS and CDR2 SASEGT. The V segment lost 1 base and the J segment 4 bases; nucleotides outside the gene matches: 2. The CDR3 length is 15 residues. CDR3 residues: CASSEETGGYNEQFF. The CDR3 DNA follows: TGTGCCAGCAGTGAAGAGACAGGGGGATACAATGAGCAGTTCTTC.